What follows describes a single T cell receptor beta chain. The data stem from a study of T cell repertoires in cytomegalovirus infection. The CDR3 is 15 amino acids. The ends were cut back, 3 bases at V and 4 bases at J, with 13 bases in the middle. TCRdb called the reads again in MiXCR, with one record for every CDR3 protein. The data hold some 450,000 distinct CDR3 sequences, with roughly 30% observed a single time. This TCR was sampled from a human donor in good health (CMV status not recorded). Some clones in this sample may be carry-over from other donors' samples. The sequenced material came from PBMCs. The chain uses TRBV12-3 or TRBV12-4 and TRBJ1-5, with a weak D call TRBD1 (6 bases). CDR3 region: CASSLWTAGNQPQHF. In DNA, the CDR3 is TGTGCCAGCAGTTTGTGGACAGCAGGGAATCAGCCCCAGCATTTT.